This T cell receptor (beta chain) was retrieved from a study of glioma-infiltrating T cells. Overall study findings and caveats: Very few CDR3 sequences were shared between tissue and blood.

Using RNA template, CDR3s of TCR alpha and beta were amplified with iRepertoire arm-PCR. Each CDR3 protein is one row after TCRdb ran MiXCR on the multiplex PCR reads. Of about 140,000 distinct CDR3 sequences listed, about two fifths are singletons. The germline V gene has CDR1 DFQATT and CDR2 SNEGSKA (reference sequence). Trimming shortened V by 3 bases and J by 8 bases, and 19 bases separated the two germline ends. The CDR3 is made up of 14 amino acids. To note about this clonotype: The antigen is unknown.

This sequence originates from a human donor with low-grade glioma or glioblastoma, undergoing nonglioma brain surgery, or in good health (not recorded which). The sequencing sample was made of glioma tissue, nonneoplastic brain tissue, or PBMCs (not recorded which). J is TRBJ1-2 and V is TRBV20-1; TRBD1 might be the D (5 bases). In nucleotides, the CDR3 is TGCAGTGCTAGCAAAACCGGGACGCCCGTGGGCTACACCTTC. Protein product: CSASKTGTPVGYTF.